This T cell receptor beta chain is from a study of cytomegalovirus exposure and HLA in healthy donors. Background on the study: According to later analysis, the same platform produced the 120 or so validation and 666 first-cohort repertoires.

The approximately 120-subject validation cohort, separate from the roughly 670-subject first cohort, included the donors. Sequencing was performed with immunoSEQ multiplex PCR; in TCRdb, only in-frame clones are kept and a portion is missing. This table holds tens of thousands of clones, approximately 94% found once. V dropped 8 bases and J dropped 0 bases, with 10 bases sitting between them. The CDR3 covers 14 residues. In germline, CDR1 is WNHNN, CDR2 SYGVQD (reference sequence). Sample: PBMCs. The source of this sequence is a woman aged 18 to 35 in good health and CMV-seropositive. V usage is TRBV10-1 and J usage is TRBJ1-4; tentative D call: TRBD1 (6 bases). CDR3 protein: CASPDRTTNEKLFF. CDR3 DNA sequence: TGCGCCAGCCCCGACAGGACAACTAATGAAAAACTGTTTTTT.